The 15 T cell receptor beta chains below come from one sample, sequenced in a study of T cells in Graves' hyperthyroidism and ophthalmopathy. RNA transcripts provided the source from which TCR beta CDR3 regions were amplified. TCR CDR3 regions were first amplified by RT-PCR with HTBI primers. TCRdb fed the multiplex PCR reads into MiXCR, producing one record per CDR3 protein. The sample carries about 290,000 distinct CDR3 sequences, about an eighth recorded once. The sequenced material came from blood. Receptors were obtained from a woman between 25 and 40 years old with Graves' hyperthyroidism that later progressed to Graves' ophthalmopathy.

This clonotype was observed many times. This chain connects TRBV18 to TRBJ2-1; 11 bases are a match to TRBD2. Germline V CDR1 and CDR2: KGHSH, LQKENI. The CDR3 is made up of 17 amino acids. Losses at the gene ends were 4 bases for V and 9 bases for J; bases not matched to a gene: 14. CDR3 amino acids: CASSHPNPVAGGLEQFF. CDR3 nucleotide sequence: TGTGCCAGCTCACACCCTAATCCCGTAGCGGGAGGGCTTGAGCAGTTCTTC.

This clonotype occurred many times. The chain recombines TRBV12-3 or TRBV12-4 with TRBJ1-6; TRBD1 aligns across 8 bases. After removal of 5 bases from V and 7 bases from J, the junction contained 7 bases not matched to a gene. The CDR3 length is 15 residues. The CDR3 sequence is CASSPQGAQNSPLHF. CDR3 nucleotides: TGTGCCAGCAGTCCCCAGGGGGCGCAAAATTCACCCCTCCACTTT.

This clonotype showed up many times. The chain couples TRBV20-1 to TRBJ2-7; TRBD1 aligns across 10 bases. CDR1 is DFQATT, CDR2 SNEGSKA, per germline (reference sequence). The V segment lost 0 bases and the J segment 2 bases; nucleotides outside the gene matches: 4. The CDR3 spans 15 residues. CDR3 coding DNA: TGCAGTGCTAGAGATCGGGGGACAGGGGCCTACGAGCAGTACTTC. Translation gives CSARDRGTGAYEQYF.

This clonotype came up many times. This chain links TRBV24-1 with TRBJ2-2, with D possibly matching TRBD2 (6 bases). Trimming removed 1 base at V and 2 bases at J, with 19 bases between. Germline V lookup: CDR1 KGHDR, CDR2 SFDVKD. The CDR3 is 19 amino acids. CDR3 protein: CATSDLRAGLGTNTGELFF. The CDR3 DNA sequence: TGTGCCACCAGTGATTTAAGGGCGGGACTGGGCACCAACACCGGGGAGCTGTTTTTT.

This clonotype was detected a few times. At one of its ends the junction is not consistent with the germline gene, which may arise from a read error. The CDR3 spells CASSLRTGGADTQYF. CDR3 coding DNA: TGCGCCAGCAGCTTGCGGACAGGGGGAGCAGATACGCAGTATTTT. V gene TRBV5-4 combines with J gene TRBJ2-3; 10 bases map to TRBD1. There are 15 residues in the CDR3. The germline gives CDR1 SGHNT, CDR2 YYREEE (reference sequence).

This clonotype has ten or more counts. V and J are TRBV12-3 or TRBV12-4 and TRBJ2-7, with D possibly matching TRBD1 (6 bases). V lost 6 bases and J lost 2, with 8 bases in between. This CDR3 has 12 amino acids. The CDR3 coding sequence is TGTGCCAGCAGAAGACAGGCCTACGAGCAGTACTTC. Translating it yields CASRRQAYEQYF.

This clonotype was detected ten times or more. V usage is TRBV11-2 and J usage is TRBJ2-7, with 7 positions matching TRBD1. The CDR3 spans 12 residues. Per germline, CDR1 SGHAT and CDR2 FQNNGV. The junction had 2 bases not matched to a gene; V was cut back by 6 bases and J by 3 bases. This CDR3 is CASRGQRYEQYF. The CDR3 DNA is TGTGCCAGCAGGGGACAGCGCTACGAGCAGTACTTC.

In this sample, this clonotype turned up many times. The chain recombines TRBV5-6 with TRBJ2-7; D might be TRBD2 (7 bases). V was pared by 4 bases and J by 3 bases, with 20 bases between. There are 16 residues in the CDR3. CDR1 and CDR2 (germline): SGHDT, YYEEEE. The CDR3 sequence: CASSRLTGGPDYEQYF. Here the CDR3 DNA reads TGTGCCAGCAGCCGCCTGACCGGGGGGCCAGACTACGAGCAGTACTTC.

This clonotype was recorded at least ten times. The chain recombines TRBV3-1 with TRBJ2-4; D may be TRBD2 (5 bases). This CDR3 region has 14 residues. Germline V gene lookup returns CDR1 LGHDT and CDR2 YNNKEL (reference sequence). Trimming cost V 4 bases and J 6 bases, with 13 bases left between them. CDR3 sequence (DNA): TGTGCCAGCAGCCTTGGACTCTGGGGAAACATTCAGTACTTC. Its protein product is CASSLGLWGNIQYF.

This clonotype has more than one count but fewer than ten. The chain links TRBV3-1 to TRBJ2-2; TRBD2 matches at 7 bases. The CDR3 contains 14 residues. The germline CDR1 and CDR2 sequences are LGHDT and YNNKEL (reference sequence). V trimming: 7 bases; J trimming: 0 bases; junction bases outside the gene matches: 2. CDR3 DNA: TGTGCCAGCAAGCGGGGATCGAACACCGGGGAGCTGTTTTTT. Translated: CASKRGSNTGELFF.

This clonotype showed up many times. This chain joins TRBV20-1 and TRBJ1-1; TRBD1 is a possible D gene (5 bases). This CDR3 is built from 17 residues. The germline CDR1 and CDR2 sequences are DFQATT and SNEGSKA (reference sequence). CDR3 bases: TGCACCCGGGGAGGTGGCGGGGGAAGGGATTCGGACACTGAAGCTTTCTTT. Its protein is CTRGGGGGRDSDTEAFF.

This clonotype was seen repeatedly, ten times or more. The chain carries TRBV11-3 and TRBJ2-7, with D perhaps matching TRBD2 (5 bases). This CDR3 is built from 12 residues. Germline V CDR1 and CDR2: SGHNT, YENEEA. The V and J ends lost 5 bases and 9 bases respectively, with 14 bases between them. Here the CDR3 DNA reads TGTGCCAGCAGCACTAGAGATGGAGGGCAGTACTTC. This codes for CASSTRDGGQYF.

CDR3 nucleotide sequence: TGTGCCAGCAGGAAACTAGCGGGAGCTAACTATGAGCAGTTCTTC. It translates to CASRKLAGANYEQFF. This rearrangement joins TRBV2 to TRBJ2-1; 11 bases line up with TRBD2. This CDR3 is built from 15 residues. The germline CDR1 and CDR2 sequences are SNHLY and FYNNEI. V lost 6 bases and J lost 8; bases outside the gene matches: 9.

The chain employs TRBV19 and TRBJ2-7, with D uncertain. Trimming removed 1 base from V and 6 bases from J, with 22 bases in between. Germline CDR1 and CDR2: LNHDA and SQIVND (reference sequence). The CDR3 is 17 residues long. CDR3 bases: TGTGCCAGTAGTATAGCCCTCGTCTTAGGACCTAGTGGCGAGCAGTACTTC. Translated: CASSIALVLGPSGEQYF.

The chain joins TRBV27 to TRBJ2-1; D perhaps matches TRBD2 (6 bases). Germline V gene lookup returns CDR1 MNHEY and CDR2 SMNVEV (reference sequence). The CDR3 runs to 13 residues. Trimming stripped 1 base from V and 7 bases from J, with 8 bases between. DNA for the CDR3: TGTGCCAGCAGTTTATTTGGGGGGAATGAGCAGTTCTTC. Protein product: CASSLFGGNEQFF.